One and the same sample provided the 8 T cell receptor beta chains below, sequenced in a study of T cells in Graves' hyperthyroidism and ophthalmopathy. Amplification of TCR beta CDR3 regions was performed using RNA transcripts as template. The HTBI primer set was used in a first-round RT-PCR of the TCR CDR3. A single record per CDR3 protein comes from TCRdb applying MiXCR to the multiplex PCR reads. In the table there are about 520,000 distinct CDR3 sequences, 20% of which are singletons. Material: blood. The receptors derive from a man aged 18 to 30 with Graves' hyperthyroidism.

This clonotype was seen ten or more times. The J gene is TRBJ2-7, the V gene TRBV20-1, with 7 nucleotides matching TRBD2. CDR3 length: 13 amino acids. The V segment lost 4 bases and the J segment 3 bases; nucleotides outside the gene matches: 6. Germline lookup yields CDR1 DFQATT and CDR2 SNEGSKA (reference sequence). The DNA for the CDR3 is TGCAGTGCTATCGGGGGGTCCGACTACGAGCAGTACTTC. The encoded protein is CSAIGGSDYEQYF.

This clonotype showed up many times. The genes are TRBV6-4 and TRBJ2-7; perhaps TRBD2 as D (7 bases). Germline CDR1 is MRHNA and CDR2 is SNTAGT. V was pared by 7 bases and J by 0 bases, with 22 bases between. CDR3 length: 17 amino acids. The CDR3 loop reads CASIPGGRTAASYEQYF. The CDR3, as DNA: TGTGCCAGCATCCCCGGGGGGCGGACAGCGGCCTCCTACGAGCAGTACTTC.

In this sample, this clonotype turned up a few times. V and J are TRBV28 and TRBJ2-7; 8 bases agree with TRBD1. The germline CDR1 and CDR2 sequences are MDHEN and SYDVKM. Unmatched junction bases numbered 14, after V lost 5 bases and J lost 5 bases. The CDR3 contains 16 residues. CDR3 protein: CASSEPRTGWVDEQYF. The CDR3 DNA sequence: TGTGCCAGCAGTGAGCCCCGGACAGGGTGGGTGGACGAGCAGTACTTC.

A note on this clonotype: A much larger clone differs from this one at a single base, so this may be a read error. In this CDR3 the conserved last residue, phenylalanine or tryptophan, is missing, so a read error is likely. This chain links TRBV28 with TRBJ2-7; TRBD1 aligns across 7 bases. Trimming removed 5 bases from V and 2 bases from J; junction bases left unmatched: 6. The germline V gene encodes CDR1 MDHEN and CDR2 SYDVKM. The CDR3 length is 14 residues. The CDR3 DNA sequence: TGTGCCAGCAGTCGACGGACAGGCACCTACGAGCAGTACTTG. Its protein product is CASSRRTGTYEQYL.

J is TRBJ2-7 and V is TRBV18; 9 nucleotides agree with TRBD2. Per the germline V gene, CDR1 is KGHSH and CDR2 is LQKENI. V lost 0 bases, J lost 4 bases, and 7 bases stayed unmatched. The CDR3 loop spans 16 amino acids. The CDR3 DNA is TGTGCCAGCTCACCACCGGTGGTAGCGGGAGCTTACGAGCAGTACTTC. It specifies CASSPPVVAGAYEQYF.

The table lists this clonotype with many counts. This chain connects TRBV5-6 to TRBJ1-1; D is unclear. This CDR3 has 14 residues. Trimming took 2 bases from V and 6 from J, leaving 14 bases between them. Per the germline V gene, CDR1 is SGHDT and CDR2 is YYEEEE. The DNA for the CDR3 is TGTGCCAGCAGCTTCGGGTCAAGTATGGCTGAAGCTTTCTTT. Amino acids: CASSFGSSMAEAFF.

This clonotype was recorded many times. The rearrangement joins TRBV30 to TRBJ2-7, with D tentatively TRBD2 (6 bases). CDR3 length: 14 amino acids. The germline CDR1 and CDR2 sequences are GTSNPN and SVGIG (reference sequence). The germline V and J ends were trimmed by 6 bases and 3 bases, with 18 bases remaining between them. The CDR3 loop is CACSTPGLSYEQYF. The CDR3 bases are TGTGCCTGCTCAACTCCGGGACTTAGCTACGAGCAGTACTTC.

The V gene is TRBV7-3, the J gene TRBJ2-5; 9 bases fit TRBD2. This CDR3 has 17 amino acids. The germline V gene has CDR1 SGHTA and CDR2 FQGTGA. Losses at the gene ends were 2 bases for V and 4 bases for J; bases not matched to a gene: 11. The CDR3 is CASSLGRLAVQGETQYF. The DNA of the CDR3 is TGTGCCAGCAGCTTAGGGAGACTAGCGGTACAGGGAGAGACCCAGTACTTC.